This T cell receptor (beta chain) was captured in a study of siplizumab effects on memory and regulatory T cells. A note on this clone: Its antigen is unknown.

General study findings and limits: The mean Treg-derived percentage of mappable alloreactive CD4+ clones was approximately 69% with siplizumab compared with about 27% in controls. Siplizumab significantly decreased alloreactive sequences from unstimulated CD4+ memory cells.

Assay used: immunoSEQ multiplex PCR; TCRdb lists only in-frame clones, some missing. The sample includes more than 60,000 clones, just over 90% seen only once; the top ten take 4% to 5.5%. V lost 0 bases to trimming and J lost 3 bases; unmatched junction nucleotides: 4. There are 16 residues in the CDR3. CDR1 and CDR2 (germline): SGHAT, FQNNGV. Sequenced input: CD8+ T cells sorted from blood. V gene TRBV11-2 combines with J gene TRBJ2-1, with 8 bases that match TRBD2. This clonotype originated in a human donor in good health. CDR3 in DNA: TGTGCCAGCAGCTTAGAAGGCGGGGGGATCTACAATGAGCAGTTCTTC. It yields the protein CASSLEGGGIYNEQFF.